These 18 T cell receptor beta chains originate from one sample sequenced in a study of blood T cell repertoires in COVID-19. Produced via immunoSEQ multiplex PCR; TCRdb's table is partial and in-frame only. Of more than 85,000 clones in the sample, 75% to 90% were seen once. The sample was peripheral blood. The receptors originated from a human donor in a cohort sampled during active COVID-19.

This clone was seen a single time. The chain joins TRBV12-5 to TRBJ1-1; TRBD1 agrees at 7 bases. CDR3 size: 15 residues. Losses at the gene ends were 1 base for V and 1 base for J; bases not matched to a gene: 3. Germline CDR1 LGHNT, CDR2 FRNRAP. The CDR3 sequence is CASGLDQGGNTEAFF. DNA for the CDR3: TGTGCTAGTGGTTTGGACCAGGGGGGGAACACTGAAGCTTTCTTT.

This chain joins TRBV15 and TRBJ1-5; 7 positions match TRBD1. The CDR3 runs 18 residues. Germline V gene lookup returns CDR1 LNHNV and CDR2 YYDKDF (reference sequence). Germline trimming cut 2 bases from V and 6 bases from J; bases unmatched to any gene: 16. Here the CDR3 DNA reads TGTGCCACCAGCAGAAACTTGGGCGCAGGGGGGTATGGTCAGCCCCAGCATTTT. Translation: CATSRNLGAGGYGQPQHF.

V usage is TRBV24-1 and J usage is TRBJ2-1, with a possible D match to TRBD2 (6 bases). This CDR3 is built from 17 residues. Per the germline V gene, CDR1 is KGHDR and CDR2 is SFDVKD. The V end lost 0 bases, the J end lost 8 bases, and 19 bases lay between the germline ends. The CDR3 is CATSDLPRASGSHEQFF. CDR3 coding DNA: TGTGCCACCAGTGATTTGCCCCGGGCTTCCGGGAGCCATGAGCAGTTCTTC.

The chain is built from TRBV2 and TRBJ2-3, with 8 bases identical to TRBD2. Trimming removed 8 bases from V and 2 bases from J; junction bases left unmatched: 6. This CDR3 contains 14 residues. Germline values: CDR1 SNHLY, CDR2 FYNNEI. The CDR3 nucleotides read TGTGCCAGCCTCGGGAGGGACCACACAGATACGCAGTATTTT. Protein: CASLGRDHTDTQYF. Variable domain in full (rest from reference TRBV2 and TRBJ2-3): EPEVTQTPSHQVTQMGQEVILRCVPISNHLYFYWYRQILGQKVEFLVSFYNNEISEKSEIFDDQFSVERPDGSNFTLKIRSTKLEDSAMYFCASLGRDHTDTQYFGPGTRLTVL.

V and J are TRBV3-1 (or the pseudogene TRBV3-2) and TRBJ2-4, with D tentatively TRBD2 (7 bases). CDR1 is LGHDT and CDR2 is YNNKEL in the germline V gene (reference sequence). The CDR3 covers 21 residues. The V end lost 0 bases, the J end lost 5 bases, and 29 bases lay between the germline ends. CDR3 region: CASSQDWTGGLLAAPENIQYF. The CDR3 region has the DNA TGTGCCAGCAGCCAAGATTGGACGGGGGGCTTGCTAGCGGCCCCTGAAAACATTCAGTACTTC.

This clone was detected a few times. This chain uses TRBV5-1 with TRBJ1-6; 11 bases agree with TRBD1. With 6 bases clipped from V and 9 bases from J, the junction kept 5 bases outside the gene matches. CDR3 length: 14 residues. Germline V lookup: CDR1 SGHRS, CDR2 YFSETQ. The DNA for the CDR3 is TGCGCCAGCAACGACGGGACAGGGGGTTCACCCCTCCACTTT. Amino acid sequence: CASNDGTGGSPLHF. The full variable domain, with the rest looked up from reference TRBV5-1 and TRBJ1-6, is KAGVTQTPRYLIKTRGQQVTLSCSPISGHRSVSWYQQTPGQGLQFLFEYFSETQRNKGNFPGRFSGRQFSNSRSEMNVSTLELGDSALYLCASNDGTGGSPLHFGNGTRLTVT.

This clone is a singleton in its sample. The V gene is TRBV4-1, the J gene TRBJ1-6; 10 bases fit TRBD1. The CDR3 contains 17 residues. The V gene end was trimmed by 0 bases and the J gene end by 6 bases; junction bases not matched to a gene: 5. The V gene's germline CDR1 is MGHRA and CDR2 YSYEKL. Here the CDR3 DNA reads TGCGCCAGCAGCCAAGAGGGGACAGGGGTAGGTAATTCACCCCTCCACTTT. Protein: CASSQEGTGVGNSPLHF.

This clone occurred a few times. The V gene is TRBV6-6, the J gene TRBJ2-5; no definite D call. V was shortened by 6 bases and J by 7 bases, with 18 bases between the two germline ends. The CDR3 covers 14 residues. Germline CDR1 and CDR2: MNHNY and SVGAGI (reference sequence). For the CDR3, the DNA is TGTGCCAGCAGCCGGTCACCGCGTGTTGCGACCCAGTACTTC. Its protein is CASSRSPRVATQYF.

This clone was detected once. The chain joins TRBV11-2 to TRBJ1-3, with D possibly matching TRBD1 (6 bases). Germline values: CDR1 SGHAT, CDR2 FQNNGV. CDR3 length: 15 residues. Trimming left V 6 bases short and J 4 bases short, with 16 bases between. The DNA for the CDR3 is TGTGCCAGCAGATCTATGGGGGCGGTAGGAAACACCATATATTTT. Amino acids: CASRSMGAVGNTIYF.

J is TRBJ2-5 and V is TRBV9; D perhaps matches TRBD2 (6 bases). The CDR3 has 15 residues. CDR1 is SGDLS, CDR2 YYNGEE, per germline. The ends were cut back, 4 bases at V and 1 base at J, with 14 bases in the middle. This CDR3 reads CASSYTGDSQETQYF. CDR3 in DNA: TGTGCCAGCAGCTACACGGGGGATTCCCAAGAGACCCAGTACTTC.

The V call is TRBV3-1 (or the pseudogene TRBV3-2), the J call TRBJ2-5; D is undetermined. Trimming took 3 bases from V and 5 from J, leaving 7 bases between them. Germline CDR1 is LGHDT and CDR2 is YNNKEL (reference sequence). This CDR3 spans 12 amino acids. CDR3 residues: CASSHIQETQYF. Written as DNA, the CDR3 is TGTGCCAGCAGCCACATACAGGAGACCCAGTACTTC.

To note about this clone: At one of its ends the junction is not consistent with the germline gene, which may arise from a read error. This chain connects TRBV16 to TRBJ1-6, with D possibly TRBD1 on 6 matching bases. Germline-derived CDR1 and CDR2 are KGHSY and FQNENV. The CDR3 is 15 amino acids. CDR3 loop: CASRTGGSNNSPLHF. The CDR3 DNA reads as TGTGCCAGCAGAACGGGGGGCTCCAATAATTCACCCCTCCACTTT.

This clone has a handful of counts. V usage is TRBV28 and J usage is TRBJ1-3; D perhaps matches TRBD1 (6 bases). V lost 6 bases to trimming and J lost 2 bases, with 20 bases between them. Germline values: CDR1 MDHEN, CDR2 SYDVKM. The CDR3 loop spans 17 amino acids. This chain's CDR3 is CASRDPPGRDTGNTIYF. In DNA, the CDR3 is TGTGCCAGCAGAGACCCCCCCGGGAGGGACACTGGAAACACCATATATTTT.

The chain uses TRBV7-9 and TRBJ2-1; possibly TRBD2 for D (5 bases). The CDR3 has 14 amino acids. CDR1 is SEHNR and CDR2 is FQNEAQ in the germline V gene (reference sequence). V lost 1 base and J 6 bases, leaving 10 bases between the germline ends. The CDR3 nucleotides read TGTGCCAGCAGCTTAGGGACTGCGCCCAATGAGCAGTTCTTC. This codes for CASSLGTAPNEQFF.

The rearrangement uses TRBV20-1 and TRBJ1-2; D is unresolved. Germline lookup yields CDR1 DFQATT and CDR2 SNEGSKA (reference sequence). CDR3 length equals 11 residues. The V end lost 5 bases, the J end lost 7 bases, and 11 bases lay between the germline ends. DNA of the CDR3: TGCAGTGCTCCTGCCTATAGTGGCTACACCTTC. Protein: CSAPAYSGYTF.

CDR3 DNA: TGTGCCAGTAGTATAGTGCGGGAGGATTCCTACGAGCAGTACTTC. Translation: CASSIVREDSYEQYF. The J gene is TRBJ2-7, the V gene TRBV19; 8 nucleotides match TRBD2. This CDR3 is built from 15 residues. V dropped 1 base and J dropped 1; count of bases not matched to a gene: 3. The germline CDR1 and CDR2 sequences are LNHDA and SQIVND (reference sequence). Drawing the rest from reference TRBV19 and TRBJ2-7, the complete variable domain is DGGITQSPKYLFRKEGQNVTLSCEQNLNHDAMYWYRQDPGQGLRLIYYSQIVNDFQKGDIAEGYSVSREKKESFPLTVTSAQKNPTAFYLCASSIVREDSYEQYFGPGTRLTVT.

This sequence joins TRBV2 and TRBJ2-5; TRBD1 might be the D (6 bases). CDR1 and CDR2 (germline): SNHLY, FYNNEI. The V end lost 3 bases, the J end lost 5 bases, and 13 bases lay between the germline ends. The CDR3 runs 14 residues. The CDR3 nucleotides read TGTGCCAGCAGTGAGGATGCAGGGGTGGAGACCCAGTACTTC. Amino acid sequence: CASSEDAGVETQYF.

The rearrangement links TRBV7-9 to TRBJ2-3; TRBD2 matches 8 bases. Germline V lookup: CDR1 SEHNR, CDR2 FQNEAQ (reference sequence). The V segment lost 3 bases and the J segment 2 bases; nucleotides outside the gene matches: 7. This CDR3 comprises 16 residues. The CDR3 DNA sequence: TGTGCCAGCAGCTTCTCAAGTAGCGGGAACACAGATACGCAGTATTTT. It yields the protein CASSFSSSGNTDTQYF. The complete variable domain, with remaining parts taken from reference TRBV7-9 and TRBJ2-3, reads DTGVSQNPRHKITKRGQNVTFRCDPISEHNRLYWYRQTLGQGPEFLTYFQNEAQLEKSRLLSDRFSAERPKGSFSTLEIQRTEQGDSAMYLCASSFSSSGNTDTQYFGPGTRLTVL.